This TCR beta chain is from a study of T cells in Graves' hyperthyroidism and ophthalmopathy. Notes on this clonotype: What it binds is not known.

RNA transcripts provided the source from which TCR beta CDR3 regions were amplified. Researchers ran a first-round RT-PCR on the TCR CDR3 using the HTBI primer set. From the multiplex PCR reads, TCRdb called clonotypes with MiXCR, one entry per CDR3 protein. The data contain a few hundred thousand distinct CDR3 sequences, about a sixth of them singletons. Germline CDR1 and CDR2: SGHVT and SQSDAQ. The CDR3 totals 14 residues. With 7 bases clipped from V and 3 bases from J, the junction kept 6 bases outside the gene matches. Study-level findings and limits: In validation, the model predicted ophthalmopathy. These predictions came a median about 6.8 months before onset. Appearing also in blood were most of the thyroid clonotypes expanded above 0.001.

Exclusion of patients followed from uncontrolled infection, other autoimmune disease, pregnancy or lactation. Cells are PBMCs isolated from more than 8.5 ml of fresh blood. The chain links TRBV7-4 to TRBJ1-5, with 7 bases identical to TRBD1. Source material: blood. This clonotype was obtained from a woman between 35 and 50 years old with Graves' ophthalmopathy. CDR3 in DNA: TGTGCCAGCACCCTAACAGGGGTCAATCAGCCCCAGCATTTT. Protein sequence: CASTLTGVNQPQHF.